The clone carrying this TCR beta chain came up a few times. V lost 4 bases, J lost 8 bases, and 14 bases stayed unmatched. CDR3 length: 15 residues. Germline V gene data show CDR1 as DFQATT and CDR2 as SNEGSKA (reference sequence). Researchers prepared the TCRbeta library using unique molecular identifiers, the study reports. TCRdb independently ran MiXCR on the PCR reads; one entry per CDR3 protein. Here the sample spans a few hundred thousand distinct CDR3 sequences, roughly 9% being singletons. The data were obtained in a study of T-cell reconstitution after alpha-beta-depleted transplantation in children.

The material was PBMCs from the stem cell graft donor, obtained from the stem cell graft. The sequence derives from a human donor who donated a stem cell graft to a child with acute lymphoblastic leukemia. The J gene is TRBJ2-4, the V gene TRBV20-1, with 7 bases identical to TRBD2. The CDR3 coding sequence is TGCAGTGCTATTTCCAATAGAGGGGAGGGCGACATTCAGTACTTC. Translated: CSAISNRGEGDIQYF.